These 28 T cell receptor beta chains were all obtained from the same sample, sequenced in a study of CD8 T cells in ankylosing spondylitis. Whole-study results and caveats: The study identified a TCR beta motif of fewer than 10 highly homologous variants that appeared characteristic of ankylosing spondylitis blood.

TCRdb processed the 5' RACE reads anew with MiXCR; each CDR3 protein has one entry. The sample yields 500,000 to 550,000 distinct CDR3 sequences, more than 9.5% seen once. Antigens for these TCRs are unknown. Sequencing was carried out using blood, either unsorted or a sorted T cell fraction (not recorded which). Receptors were obtained from a male donor with ankylosing spondylitis.

This clonotype was recorded a few times. The V gene is TRBV5-4, the J gene TRBJ2-1; D remains ambiguous. The ends were cut back, 4 bases at V and 3 bases at J, with 11 bases in the middle. Germline loops: CDR1 SGHNT, CDR2 YYREEE (reference sequence). The CDR3 spans 14 residues. The chain's CDR3 is CASSKKDDYNEQFF. The DNA for the CDR3 is TGTGCCAGCAGCAAAAAGGACGACTACAATGAGCAGTTCTTC.

The sample holds many counts of this clonotype. In DNA, the CDR3 is TGCAGCGTTGAAGGGGGGAACACAGATACGCAGTATTTT. Its translation is CSVEGGNTDTQYF. The chain recombines TRBV29-1 with TRBJ2-3; D is perhaps TRBD1 or TRBD2 (5 bases each). Per germline, CDR1 SQVTM and CDR2 ANQGSEA. The CDR3 length is 13 residues. The V and J ends lost 1 base and 2 bases respectively, with 7 bases between them.

The chain joins TRBV15 to TRBJ2-7, with D perhaps being TRBD1 or TRBD2 (5 bases each). V was shortened by 0 bases and J by 2 bases, with 8 bases between the two germline ends. This CDR3 is 14 amino acids long. Germline assignment: CDR1 LNHNV and CDR2 YYDKDF (reference sequence). The DNA for the CDR3 is TGTGCCACCAGCAGAGATAAGGGACCCTACGAGCAGTACGTC. Translated: CATSRDKGPYEQYV.

This clonotype was counted a few times. V gene TRBV20-1 combines with J gene TRBJ1-5, with 11 bases that match TRBD1. V dropped 0 bases and J dropped 5; count of bases not matched to a gene: 6. Germline lookup yields CDR1 DFQATT and CDR2 SNEGSKA (reference sequence). This CDR3 spans 16 amino acids. The CDR3 sequence is CSARERRTGGYQPQHF. The CDR3 DNA sequence: TGCAGTGCTAGAGAACGCAGGACAGGGGGCTATCAGCCCCAGCATTTT.

The table lists this clonotype with a few counts. V gene TRBV10-3 combines with J gene TRBJ2-6; D gene uncertain. The CDR3 covers 17 residues. Trimming cost V 2 bases and J 0 bases, with 11 bases left between them. The germline CDR1 and CDR2 sequences are ENHRY and SYGVKD. The CDR3 sequence: CAISEQSAYSGANVLTF. The CDR3, as DNA: TGTGCCATCAGTGAGCAATCGGCCTACTCTGGGGCCAACGTCCTGACTTTC.

This clonotype was detected only a few times. V gene TRBV24-1 combines with J gene TRBJ2-1; perhaps TRBD2 as D (6 bases). There are 15 residues in the CDR3. The germline V gene has CDR1 KGHDR and CDR2 SFDVKD. The V end was cut by 4 bases, the J end by 6 bases, with 15 bases between. CDR3 bases: TGTGCCACCAGTGACCAGCGGGCCAGGCCCAATGAGCAGTTCTTC. Its translation: CATSDQRARPNEQFF.

This clonotype was picked up a small number of times. The genes are TRBV10-1 and TRBJ1-2; 8 bases align to TRBD1. The germline gives CDR1 WNHNN, CDR2 SYGVQD (reference sequence). The CDR3 length is 16 residues. V shed 3 bases, J shed 0 bases, and the junction held 6 bases outside the gene matches. The CDR3 region has the DNA TGCGCCAGCAGTGATCGGCGGGACAGGCCTAACTATGGCTACACCTTC. This sequence encodes CASSDRRDRPNYGYTF.

The chain couples TRBV12-3 or TRBV12-4 to TRBJ2-1, with 11 bases aligning to TRBD2. Germline trimming cut 5 bases from V and 0 bases from J; bases unmatched to any gene: 6. CDR3 size: 17 residues. CDR3 sequence: CASSGLAGFYSYNEQFF. CDR3 DNA: TGTGCCAGCAGTGGACTAGCGGGTTTCTACTCCTACAATGAGCAGTTCTTC.

CDR3 DNA: TGTGCCAGCAGCTTGGAAGGGGTCTACAATGAGCAGTTCTTC. It translates to CASSLEGVYNEQFF. The chain combines TRBV5-5 with TRBJ2-1; a weak D match, TRBD1 (5 bases). The CDR3 totals 14 residues. CDR1 is SGHKS and CDR2 is YYEKEE in the germline V gene (reference sequence). Trimming took off 0 bases at V and 3 bases at J, with 7 bases between the two ends.

The chain uses TRBV3-1 and TRBJ2-1; possibly TRBD1 or TRBD2 for D (5 bases each). V was pared by 0 bases and J by 8 bases, with 5 bases between. The CDR3 extends over 12 amino acids. In germline, CDR1 is LGHDT, CDR2 YNNKEL (reference sequence). CDR3 residues: CASSQEGHEQFF. CDR3 coding DNA: TGTGCCAGCAGCCAAGAGGGACATGAGCAGTTCTTC.

This sequence joins TRBV11-2 and TRBJ1-5; D unresolved. Germline values: CDR1 SGHAT, CDR2 FQNNGV. CDR3 length: 15 residues. Between the trimmed V and J ends, which lost 0 bases and 4 bases, there was a span of 10 bases. The CDR3 nucleotides read TGTGCCAGCAGCTTAGAGTTCAGTACGAATCAGCCCCAGCATTTT. This gives the protein CASSLEFSTNQPQHF.

The chain has TRBV5-1 and TRBJ2-1, with 10 bases aligning to TRBD2. The CDR3 spans 15 residues. The germline V gene has CDR1 SGHRS and CDR2 YFSETQ. J gave up 7 bases and V 7 bases, and 11 bases lay outside the gene matches. CDR3 bases: TGCGCCAGCTGTTTAGCGGGAGGCCCTCAGAATGAGCAGTTCTTC. Translation: CASCLAGGPQNEQFF.

V and J are TRBV12-3 or TRBV12-4 and TRBJ1-5; maybe TRBD1 (5 bases). Trimming took off 5 bases at V and 3 bases at J, with 8 bases between the two ends. There are 13 residues in the CDR3. In nucleotides, the CDR3 is TGTGCCAGCAGTAGGGGAGTCAATCAGCCCCAGCATTTT. This gives the protein CASSRGVNQPQHF.

V is TRBV10-2 and J is TRBJ2-1; D unresolved. V was trimmed by 6 bases and J by 2 bases, leaving 14 bases between them. Germline CDR1 WSHSY, CDR2 SAAADI. The CDR3 has 15 amino acids. The CDR3 region is CASSRTSSPYNEQFF. Here the CDR3 DNA reads TGCGCCAGCAGCAGGACGTCAAGTCCCTACAATGAGCAGTTCTTC.

The J gene is TRBJ2-5, the V gene TRBV7-2, with 9 bases lining up with TRBD2. This CDR3 comprises 16 residues. The V segment lost 1 base and the J segment 2 bases; nucleotides outside the gene matches: 5. Per the germline V gene, CDR1 is SGHTA and CDR2 is FQGNSA. In nucleotides, the CDR3 is TGTGCCAGCAGCTTAGGACGCGGGAGGGGTCAAGAGACCCAGTACTTC. Its protein product is CASSLGRGRGQETQYF.

This clonotype was counted a few times. The V call is TRBV5-1, the J call TRBJ1-3; 10 bases line up with TRBD1. The CDR3 is 15 amino acids. The junction had 9 bases not matched to a gene; V was cut back by 4 bases and J by 8 bases. The germline V gene has CDR1 SGHRS and CDR2 YFSETQ. This CDR3 reads CASSNRDRGSDTIYF. The CDR3 coding sequence is TGCGCCAGCAGCAACCGGGACAGGGGATCCGACACCATATATTTT.

The chain links TRBV5-8 to TRBJ2-7, with D perhaps TRBD2 (6 bases). Deletions cut 4 bases from V and 3 bases from J, with 11 bases between. Per germline, CDR1 SGHTS and CDR2 YDEGEE. The CDR3 has 13 residues. The DNA for the CDR3 is TGTGCCAGCAGCGGAGGGCTATTCTACGAGCAGTACTTC. Amino acid sequence: CASSGGLFYEQYF. The full variable domain, its missing parts supplied by reference TRBV5-8 and TRBJ2-7, is EAGVTQSPTHLIKTRGQQATLRCSPISGHTSVYWYQQALGLGLQFLLWYDEGEERNRGNFPPRFSGRQFPNYSSELNVNALELEDSALYLCASSGGLFYEQYFGPGTRLTVT.

V usage is TRBV5-1 and J usage is TRBJ2-2, with 14 positions matching TRBD2. With 6 bases clipped from V and 7 bases from J, the junction kept 5 bases outside the gene matches. Germline V gene sequence: CDR1 SGHRS, CDR2 YFSETQ. The CDR3 runs to 15 residues. The CDR3 protein is CASKTSGRADGELFF. The CDR3 region has the DNA TGCGCCAGCAAGACTAGCGGGAGGGCCGACGGGGAGCTGTTTTTT. Supplemented by reference TRBV5-1 and TRBJ2-2, the full variable domain reads KAGVTQTPRYLIKTRGQQVTLSCSPISGHRSVSWYQQTPGQGLQFLFEYFSETQRNKGNFPGRFSGRQFSNSRSEMNVSTLELGDSALYLCASKTSGRADGELFFGEGSRLTVL.

This clonotype was detected a few times. V gene TRBV20-1 combines with J gene TRBJ2-1; weak D call: TRBD2 (6 bases). Trimming pared 3 bases from V and 6 bases from J, leaving 18 bases between. The CDR3 sequence is 15 residues long. The germline gives CDR1 DFQATT, CDR2 SNEGSKA (reference sequence). CDR3 DNA sequence: TGCAGTGCTAGTAACGCGGGAATTGTTGTCAATGAGCAGTTCTTC. Protein: CSASNAGIVVNEQFF.

The genes are TRBV7-2 and TRBJ1-2; tentatively, D is TRBD1 (6 bases). Germline V lookup: CDR1 SGHTA, CDR2 FQGNSA. Between the trimmed V and J ends, which lost 1 base and 6 bases, there was a span of 15 bases. The CDR3 consists of 15 residues. The CDR3: CASSLGQAAVHGYTF. The CDR3 DNA follows: TGTGCCAGCAGCTTAGGACAGGCCGCCGTTCATGGCTACACCTTC.

The V call is TRBV16, the J call TRBJ2-3, with TRBD2 matching 8 bases. Germline-derived CDR1 and CDR2 are KGHSY and FQNENV. V lost 4 bases and J lost 2; bases outside the gene matches: 14. This CDR3 region has 18 residues. The CDR3 is CASSLRGVRGRTTDTQYF. The CDR3 DNA reads TGTGCCAGCAGCCTAAGGGGGGTCCGCGGGAGGACCACAGATACGCAGTATTTT.

This clonotype was recorded only once. This chain connects TRBV20-1 to TRBJ2-1; 7 nucleotides line up with TRBD1. CDR1 and CDR2 (germline): DFQATT, SNEGSKA (reference sequence). This CDR3 is built from 14 residues. Trimming took 4 bases from V and 0 from J; bases not matched to a gene: 3. Here the CDR3 reads CSAIGTASYNEQFF. For the CDR3, the DNA is TGCAGTGCTATCGGGACAGCCTCCTACAATGAGCAGTTCTTC.

The chain combines TRBV20-1 with TRBJ1-1; tentatively, D is TRBD1 (5 bases). The CDR3 loop spans 12 amino acids. Germline V gene data show CDR1 as DFQATT and CDR2 as SNEGSKA (reference sequence). V was shortened by 5 bases and J by 6 bases, with 13 bases between the two germline ends. CDR3 loop: CSARNPGAEAFF. CDR3 nucleotide sequence: TGCAGTGCTCGGAACCCGGGGGCTGAAGCTTTCTTT.

The table lists this clonotype with many counts. The rearrangement uses TRBV12-3 or TRBV12-4 and TRBJ1-6, with D unclear. The CDR3 contains 15 residues. V dropped 6 bases and J dropped 2 bases, with 11 bases sitting between them. Here the CDR3 DNA reads TGTGCCAGCAGCGCCGGGAGGACCTATAATTCACCCCTCCACTTT. This codes for CASSAGRTYNSPLHF.

This clonotype was detected a few times. This chain connects TRBV12-3 or TRBV12-4 to TRBJ2-2; D is possibly TRBD1 (6 bases). The germline V and J ends were trimmed by 5 bases and 1 base, with 11 bases remaining between them. The CDR3 sequence is 15 residues long. The DNA for the CDR3 is TGTGCCAGCAGTCCCGGGACAATGAACACCGGGGAGCTGTTTTTT. Amino acids: CASSPGTMNTGELFF.

J is TRBJ1-1 and V is TRBV6-1, with a weak D call TRBD1 (5 bases). This CDR3 has 15 amino acids. Per germline, CDR1 MNHNS and CDR2 SASEGT. Trimming cost V 4 bases and J 3 bases, with 15 bases left between them. The CDR3 is CASSVLGGGDTEAFF. The DNA of the CDR3 is TGTGCCAGCAGTGTCCTCGGGGGGGGGGACACTGAAGCTTTCTTT.

This clonotype occurred a few times. The J gene is TRBJ1-4, the V gene TRBV12-3 or TRBV12-4, with D possibly TRBD1 on 6 matching bases. Between the trimmed V and J ends, which lost 6 bases and 0 bases, there was a span of 11 bases. The CDR3 totals 15 residues. CDR3 sequence: CASRSGETTNEKLFF. For the CDR3, the DNA is TGTGCCAGCAGGTCAGGGGAAACAACTAATGAAAAACTGTTTTTT.

V gene TRBV29-1 combines with J gene TRBJ2-2; D call uncertain. The V and J ends lost 2 bases and 0 bases respectively, with 7 bases between them. The germline V gene encodes CDR1 SQVTM and CDR2 ANQGSEA. This CDR3 is built from 14 residues. CDR3 DNA sequence: TGCAGCGTTGAACAAAGAACGAACACCGGGGAGCTGTTTTTT. This translates into CSVEQRTNTGELFF.